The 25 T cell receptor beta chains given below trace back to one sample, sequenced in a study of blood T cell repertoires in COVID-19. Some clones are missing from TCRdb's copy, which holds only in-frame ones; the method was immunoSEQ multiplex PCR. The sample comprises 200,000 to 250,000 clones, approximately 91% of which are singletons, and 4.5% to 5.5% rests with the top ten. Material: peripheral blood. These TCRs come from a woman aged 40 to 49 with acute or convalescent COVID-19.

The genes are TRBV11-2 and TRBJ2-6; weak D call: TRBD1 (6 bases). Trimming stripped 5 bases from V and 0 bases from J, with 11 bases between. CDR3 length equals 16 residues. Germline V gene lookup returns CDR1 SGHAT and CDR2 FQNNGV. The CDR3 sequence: CASSVGQPSGANVLTF. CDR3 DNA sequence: TGTGCCAGCAGCGTCGGACAGCCCTCTGGGGCCAACGTCCTGACTTTC. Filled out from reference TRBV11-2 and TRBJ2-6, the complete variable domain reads EAGVAQSPRYKIIEKRQSVAFWCNPISGHATLYWYQQILGQGPKLLIQFQNNGVVDDSQLPKDRFSAERLKGVDSTLKIQPAKLEDSAVYLCASSVGQPSGANVLTFGAGSRLTVL.

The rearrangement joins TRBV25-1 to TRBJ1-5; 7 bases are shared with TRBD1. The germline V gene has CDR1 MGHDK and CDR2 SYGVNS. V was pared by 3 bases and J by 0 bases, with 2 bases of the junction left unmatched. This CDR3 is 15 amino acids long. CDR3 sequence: CASSDGTVSNQPQHF. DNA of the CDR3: TGTGCCAGCAGTGATGGGACAGTTAGCAATCAGCCCCAGCATTTT.

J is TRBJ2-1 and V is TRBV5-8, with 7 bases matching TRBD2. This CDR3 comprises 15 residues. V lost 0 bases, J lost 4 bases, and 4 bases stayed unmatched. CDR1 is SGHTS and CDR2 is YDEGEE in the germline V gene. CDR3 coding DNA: TGTGCCAGCAGCTTGGGTCTAGCGGAGTACAATGAGCAGTTCTTC. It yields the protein CASSLGLAEYNEQFF.

The CDR3 sequence: CASSRGDAGGTYEQYV. In DNA form, the CDR3 reads TGCGCCAGCAGCCGAGGGGATGCCGGGGGGACGTACGAGCAGTACGTC. V and J are TRBV5-1 and TRBJ2-7; 7 bases match TRBD2. V gave up 4 bases and J gave up 4 bases; unmatched junction bases: 14. This CDR3 spans 16 amino acids. CDR1 is SGHRS and CDR2 is YFSETQ in the germline V gene.

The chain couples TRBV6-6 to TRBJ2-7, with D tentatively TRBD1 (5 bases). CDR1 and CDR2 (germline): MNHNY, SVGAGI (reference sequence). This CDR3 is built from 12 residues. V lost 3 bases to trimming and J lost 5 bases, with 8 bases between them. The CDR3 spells CASSYMGHEQYV. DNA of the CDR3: TGTGCCAGCAGTTATATGGGGCACGAGCAGTACGTC.

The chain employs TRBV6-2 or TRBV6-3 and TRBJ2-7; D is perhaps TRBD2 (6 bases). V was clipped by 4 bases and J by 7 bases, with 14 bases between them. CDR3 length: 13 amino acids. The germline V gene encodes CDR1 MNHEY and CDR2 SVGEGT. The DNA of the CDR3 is TGTGCCAGCAGTTTCCCCGGGACTGGTGAGCAGTACGTC. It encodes CASSFPGTGEQYV.

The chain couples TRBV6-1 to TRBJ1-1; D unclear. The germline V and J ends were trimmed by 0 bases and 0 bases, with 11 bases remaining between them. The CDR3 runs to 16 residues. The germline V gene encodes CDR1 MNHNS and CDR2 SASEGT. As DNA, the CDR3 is TGTGCCAGCAGTGAAGCGCTGTGGCGGATGAACACTGAAGCTTTCTTT. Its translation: CASSEALWRMNTEAFF.

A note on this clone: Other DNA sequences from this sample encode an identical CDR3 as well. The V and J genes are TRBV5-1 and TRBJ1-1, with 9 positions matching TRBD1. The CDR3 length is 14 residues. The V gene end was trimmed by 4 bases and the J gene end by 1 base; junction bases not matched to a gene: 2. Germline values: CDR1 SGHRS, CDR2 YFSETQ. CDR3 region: CASSLTGGNTEAFF. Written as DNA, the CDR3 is TGCGCCAGCAGCCTGACAGGGGGGAACACTGAAGCTTTCTTT.

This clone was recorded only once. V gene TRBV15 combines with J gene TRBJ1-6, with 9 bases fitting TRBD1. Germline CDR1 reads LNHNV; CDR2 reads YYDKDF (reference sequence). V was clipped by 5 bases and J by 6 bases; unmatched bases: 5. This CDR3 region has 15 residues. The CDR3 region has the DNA TGTGCCACCAGCTTGTTGACAGGGGGTAATTCACCCCTCCACTTT. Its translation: CATSLLTGGNSPLHF. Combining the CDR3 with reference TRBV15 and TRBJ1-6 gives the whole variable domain DAMVIQNPRYQVTQFGKPVTLSCSQTLNHNVMYWYQQKSSQAPKLLFHYYDKDFNNEADTPDNFQSRRPNTSFCFLDIRSPGLGDTAMYLCATSLLTGGNSPLHFGNGTRLTVT.

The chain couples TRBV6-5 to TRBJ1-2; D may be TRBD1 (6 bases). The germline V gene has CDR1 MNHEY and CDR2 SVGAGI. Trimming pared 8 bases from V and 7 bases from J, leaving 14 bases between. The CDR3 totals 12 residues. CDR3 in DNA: TGTGCCAGCCCAGGGGAATACTCTGGCTACACCTTC. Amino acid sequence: CASPGEYSGYTF.

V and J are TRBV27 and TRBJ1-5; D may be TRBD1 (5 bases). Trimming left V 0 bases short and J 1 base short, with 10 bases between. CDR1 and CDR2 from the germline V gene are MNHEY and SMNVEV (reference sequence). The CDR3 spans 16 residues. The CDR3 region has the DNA TGTGCCAGCAGTTTATCGGCAGGGATGAGCAATCAGCCCCAGCATTTT. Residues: CASSLSAGMSNQPQHF.

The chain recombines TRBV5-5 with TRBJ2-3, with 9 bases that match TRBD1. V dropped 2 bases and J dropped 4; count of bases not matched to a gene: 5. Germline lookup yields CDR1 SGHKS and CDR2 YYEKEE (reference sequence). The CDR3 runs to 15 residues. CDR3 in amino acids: CASSLQGALSDTQYF. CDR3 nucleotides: TGTGCCAGCAGCTTACAGGGGGCACTTTCAGATACGCAGTATTTT.

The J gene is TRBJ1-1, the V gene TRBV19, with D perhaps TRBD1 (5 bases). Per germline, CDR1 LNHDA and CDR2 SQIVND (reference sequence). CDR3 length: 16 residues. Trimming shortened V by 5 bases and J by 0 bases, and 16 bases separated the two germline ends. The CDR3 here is CASSFWGLPMNTEAFF. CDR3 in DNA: TGTGCCAGTAGTTTTTGGGGACTTCCCATGAACACTGAAGCTTTCTTT.

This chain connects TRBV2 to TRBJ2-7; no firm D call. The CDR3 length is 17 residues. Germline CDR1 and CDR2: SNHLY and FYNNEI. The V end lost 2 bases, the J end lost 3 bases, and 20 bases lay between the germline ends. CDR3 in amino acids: CASSEKTFPNLIYEQYV. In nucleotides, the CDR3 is TGTGCCAGCAGTGAAAAGACATTCCCAAACCTTATCTACGAGCAGTACGTC.

For the CDR3, the DNA is TGTGCCATCAGCGGCAGGGGAGATGGCTACACCTTC. Translated, it gives CAISGRGDGYTF. The chain employs TRBV10-3 and TRBJ1-2, with D perhaps TRBD1 (6 bases). Germline V lookup: CDR1 ENHRY, CDR2 SYGVKD. This CDR3 has 12 residues. Trimming cost V 6 bases and J 6 bases, with 11 bases left between them.

CDR3 sequence (DNA): TGCAGTGCTAGAGTAGACTATGGCTACACCTTC. This codes for CSARVDYGYTF. The chain links TRBV20-1 to TRBJ1-2, with unresolved D. This CDR3 contains 11 residues. V dropped 1 base and J dropped 3 bases, with 3 bases sitting between them. Germline lookup yields CDR1 DFQATT and CDR2 SNEGSKA (reference sequence).

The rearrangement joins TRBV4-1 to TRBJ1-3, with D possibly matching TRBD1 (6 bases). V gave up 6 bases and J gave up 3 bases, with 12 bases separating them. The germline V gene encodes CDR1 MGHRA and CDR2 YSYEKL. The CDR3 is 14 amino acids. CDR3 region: CASSPGEYGNTIYF. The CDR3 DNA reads TGCGCCAGCAGTCCAGGGGAGTATGGAAACACCATATATTTT.

CDR3 bases: TGTGCCATCAGTGGTGGGCAATCCCCGCCCTATGGCTACACCTTC. Protein product: CAISGGQSPPYGYTF. V is TRBV10-3 and J is TRBJ1-2; D unclear. The V gene's germline CDR1 is ENHRY and CDR2 SYGVKD. The CDR3 is 15 amino acids. The ends were cut back, 4 bases at V and 4 bases at J, with 16 bases in the middle.

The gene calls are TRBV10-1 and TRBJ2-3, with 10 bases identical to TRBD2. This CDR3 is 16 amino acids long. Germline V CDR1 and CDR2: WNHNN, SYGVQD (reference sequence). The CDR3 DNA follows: TGCACCTACTACCCCCAGCGGGGGGGACCCACAGATACGCAGTATTTT. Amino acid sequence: CTYYPQRGGPTDTQYF.

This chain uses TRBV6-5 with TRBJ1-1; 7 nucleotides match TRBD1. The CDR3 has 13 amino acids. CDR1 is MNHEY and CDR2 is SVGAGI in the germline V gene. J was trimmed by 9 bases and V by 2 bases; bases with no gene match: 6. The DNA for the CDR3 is TGTGCCAGCAGTTACGAGGGGGCGTTGAAAGCTTTCTTT. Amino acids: CASSYEGALKAFF.

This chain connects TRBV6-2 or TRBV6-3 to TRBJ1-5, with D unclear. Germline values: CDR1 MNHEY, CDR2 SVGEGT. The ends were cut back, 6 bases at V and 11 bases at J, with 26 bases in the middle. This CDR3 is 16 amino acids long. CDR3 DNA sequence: TGTGCCAGCAGCCTTCCCGGGGTGAGCCCCCCTAGGGCCCAGCATTTT. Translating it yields CASSLPGVSPPRAQHF.

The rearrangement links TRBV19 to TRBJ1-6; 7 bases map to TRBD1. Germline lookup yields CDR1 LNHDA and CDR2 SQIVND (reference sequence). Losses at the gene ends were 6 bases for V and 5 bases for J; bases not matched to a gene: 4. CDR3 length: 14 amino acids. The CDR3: CASSLTGNNSPLHF. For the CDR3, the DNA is TGTGCCAGTAGCCTGACAGGGAATAATTCACCCCTCCACTTT.

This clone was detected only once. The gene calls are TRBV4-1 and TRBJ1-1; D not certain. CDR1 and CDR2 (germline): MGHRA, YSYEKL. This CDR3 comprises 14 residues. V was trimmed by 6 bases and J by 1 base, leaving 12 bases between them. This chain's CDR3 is CASRTRGANTEAFF. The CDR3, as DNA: TGCGCCAGCAGGACCCGGGGAGCGAACACTGAAGCTTTCTTT.

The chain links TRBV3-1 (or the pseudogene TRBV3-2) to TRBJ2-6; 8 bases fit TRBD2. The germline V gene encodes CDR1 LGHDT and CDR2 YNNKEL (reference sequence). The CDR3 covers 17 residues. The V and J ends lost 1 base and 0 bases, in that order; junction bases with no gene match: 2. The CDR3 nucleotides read TGTGCCAGCAGCCAAGCGGGGGGGATCTCTGGGGCCAACGTCCTGACTTTC. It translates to CASSQAGGISGANVLTF.

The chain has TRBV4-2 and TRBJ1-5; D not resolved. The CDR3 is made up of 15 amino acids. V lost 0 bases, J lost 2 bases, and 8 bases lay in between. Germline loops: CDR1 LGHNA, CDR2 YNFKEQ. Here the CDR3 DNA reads TGTGCCAGCAGCCAAGATGGCCAGGGCAATCAGCCCCAGCATTTT. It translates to CASSQDGQGNQPQHF.